This T cell receptor (beta chain) derives from a study of T cell responses to AZD1222 COVID-19 vaccine. V was clipped by 2 bases and J by 7 bases, with 12 bases between them. The CDR3 length is 14 residues. Germline assignment: CDR1 SGHTA and CDR2 FQGNSA. The repertoire was sequenced with immunoSEQ multiplex PCR; TCRdb's copy has only in-frame clones and lacks some. The repertoire consists of about 130,000 clones, with about 90% occurring once and the leading ten covering approximately 2.1%. Findings and caveats of the study: Repertoire collection took place solely once the T cell response had peaked. Unmutated variant regions are reportedly the target of nearly half of TCRs that are spike-specific. Only 5 to 7 AZD1222 recipients were seropositive at baseline.

Concerning this clone itself: What it binds is not known.

The rearrangement uses TRBV7-2 and TRBJ2-1, with unresolved D. This TCR was sampled from an adult in good health. This material consisted of peripheral blood, taken on day 0 of AZD1222 vaccination. The CDR3: CASSLNSMRNEQFF. The CDR3 region has the DNA TGTGCCAGCAGCTTAAACAGCATGAGGAATGAGCAGTTCTTC.